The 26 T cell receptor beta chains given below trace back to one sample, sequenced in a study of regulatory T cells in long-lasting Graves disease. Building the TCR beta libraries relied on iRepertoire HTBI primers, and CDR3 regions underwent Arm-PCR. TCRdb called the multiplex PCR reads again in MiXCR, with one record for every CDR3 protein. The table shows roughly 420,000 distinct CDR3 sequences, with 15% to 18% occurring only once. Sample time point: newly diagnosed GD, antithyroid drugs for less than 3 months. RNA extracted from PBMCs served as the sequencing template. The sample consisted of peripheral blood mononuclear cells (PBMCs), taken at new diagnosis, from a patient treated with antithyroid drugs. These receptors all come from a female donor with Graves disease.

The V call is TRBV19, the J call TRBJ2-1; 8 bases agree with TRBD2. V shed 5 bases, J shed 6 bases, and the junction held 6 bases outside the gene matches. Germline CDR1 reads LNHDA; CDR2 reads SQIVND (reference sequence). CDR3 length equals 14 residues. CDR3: CASSVAGGPNEQFF. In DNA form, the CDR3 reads TGTGCCAGTAGTGTTGCGGGGGGCCCCAATGAGCAGTTCTTC.

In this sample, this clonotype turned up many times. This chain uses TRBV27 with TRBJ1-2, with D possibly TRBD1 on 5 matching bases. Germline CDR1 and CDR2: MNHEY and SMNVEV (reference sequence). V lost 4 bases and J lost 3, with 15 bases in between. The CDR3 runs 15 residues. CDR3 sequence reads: CASSSLGTDDYGYTF. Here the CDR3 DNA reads TGTGCCAGCAGTTCCCTCGGGACGGATGACTATGGCTACACCTTC.

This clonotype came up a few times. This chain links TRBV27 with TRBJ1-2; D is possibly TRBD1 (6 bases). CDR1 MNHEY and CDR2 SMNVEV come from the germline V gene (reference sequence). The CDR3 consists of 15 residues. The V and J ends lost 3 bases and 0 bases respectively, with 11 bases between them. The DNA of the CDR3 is TGTGCCAGCAGTTTGGTTAGGGACACTAACTATGGCTACACCTTC. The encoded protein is CASSLVRDTNYGYTF.

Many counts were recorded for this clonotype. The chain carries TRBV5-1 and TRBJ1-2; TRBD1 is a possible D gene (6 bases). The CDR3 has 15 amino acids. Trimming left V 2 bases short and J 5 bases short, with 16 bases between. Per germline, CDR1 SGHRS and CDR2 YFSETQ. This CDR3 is CASSFGLDRLYGYTF. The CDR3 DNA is TGCGCCAGCAGCTTTGGGTTGGACAGATTATATGGCTACACCTTC.

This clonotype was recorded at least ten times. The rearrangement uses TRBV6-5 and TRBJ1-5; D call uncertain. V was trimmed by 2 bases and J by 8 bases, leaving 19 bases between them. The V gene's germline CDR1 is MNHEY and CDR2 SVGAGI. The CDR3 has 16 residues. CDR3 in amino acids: CASSYVPGSKREPQHF. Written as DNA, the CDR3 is TGTGCCAGCAGTTACGTACCGGGTTCCAAGCGGGAGCCCCAGCATTTT.

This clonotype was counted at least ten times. Written as DNA, the CDR3 is TGTGCCAGCAGCCAAGATCCCGGCACAAGGGGAAAACTGTTTTTT. This sequence encodes CASSQDPGTRGKLFF. This rearrangement joins TRBV3-1 to TRBJ1-4, with a possible D match to TRBD1 (5 bases). CDR3 length: 15 residues. Germline values: CDR1 LGHDT, CDR2 YNNKEL (reference sequence). Trimming removed 0 bases at V and 10 bases at J, with 15 bases between.

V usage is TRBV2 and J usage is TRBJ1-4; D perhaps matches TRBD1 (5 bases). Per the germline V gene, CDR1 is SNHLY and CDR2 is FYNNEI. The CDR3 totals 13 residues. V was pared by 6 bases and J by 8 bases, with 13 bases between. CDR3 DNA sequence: TGTGCCAGCAGCCCCCTGGGGCGGGAAAAACTGTTTTTT. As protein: CASSPLGREKLFF. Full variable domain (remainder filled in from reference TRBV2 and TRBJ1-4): EPEVTQTPSHQVTQMGQEVILRCVPISNHLYFYWYRQILGQKVEFLVSFYNNEISEKSEIFDDQFSVERPDGSNFTLKIRSTKLEDSAMYFCASSPLGREKLFFGSGTQLSVL.

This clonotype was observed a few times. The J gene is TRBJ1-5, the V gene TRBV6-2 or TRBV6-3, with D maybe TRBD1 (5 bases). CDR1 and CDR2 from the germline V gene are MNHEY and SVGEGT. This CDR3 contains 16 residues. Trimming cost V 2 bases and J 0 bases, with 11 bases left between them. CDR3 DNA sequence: TGTGCCAGCAGTTACAGGGGTGTCGATAGCAATCAGCCCCAGCATTTT. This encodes CASSYRGVDSNQPQHF.

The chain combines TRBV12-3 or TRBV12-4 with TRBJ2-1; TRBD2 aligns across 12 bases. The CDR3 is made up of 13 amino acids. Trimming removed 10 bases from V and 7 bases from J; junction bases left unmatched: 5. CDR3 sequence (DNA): TGTGCCACCCGACTAGCGGGGGTAAATGAGCAGTTCTTC. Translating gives CATRLAGVNEQFF.

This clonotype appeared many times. CDR3 nucleotide sequence: TGTGCCAGCAGCTCAAGACCACAGGGGAACTATGGCTACACCTTC. Its protein product is CASSSRPQGNYGYTF. The chain joins TRBV11-2 to TRBJ1-2; 7 bases are a match to TRBD1. The CDR3 has 15 amino acids. The germline CDR1 and CDR2 sequences are SGHAT and FQNNGV. V was clipped by 4 bases and J by 2 bases; unmatched bases: 7. Supplemented by reference TRBV11-2 and TRBJ1-2, the full variable domain reads EAGVAQSPRYKIIEKRQSVAFWCNPISGHATLYWYQQILGQGPKLLIQFQNNGVVDDSQLPKDRFSAERLKGVDSTLKIQPAKLEDSAVYLCASSSRPQGNYGYTFGSGTRLTVV.

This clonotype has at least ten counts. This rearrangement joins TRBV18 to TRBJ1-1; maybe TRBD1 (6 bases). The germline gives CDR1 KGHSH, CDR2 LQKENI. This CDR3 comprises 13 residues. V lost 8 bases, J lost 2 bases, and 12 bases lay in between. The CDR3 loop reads CASSGTLNTEAFF. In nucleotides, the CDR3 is TGTGCCAGCAGCGGGACACTAAACACTGAAGCTTTCTTT.

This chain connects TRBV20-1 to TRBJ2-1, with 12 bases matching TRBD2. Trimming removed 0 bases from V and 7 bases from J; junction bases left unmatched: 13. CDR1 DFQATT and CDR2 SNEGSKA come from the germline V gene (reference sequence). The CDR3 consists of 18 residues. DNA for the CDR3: TGCAGTGCTAGAGATCCCCTAGCGGGGGGGCCTCGAAGGAATGAGCAGTTCTTC. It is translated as CSARDPLAGGPRRNEQFF.

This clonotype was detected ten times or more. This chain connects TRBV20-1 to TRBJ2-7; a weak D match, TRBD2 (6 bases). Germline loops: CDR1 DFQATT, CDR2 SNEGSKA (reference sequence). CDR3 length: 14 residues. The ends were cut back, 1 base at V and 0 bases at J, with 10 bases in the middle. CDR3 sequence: CSARGVGGSYEQYF. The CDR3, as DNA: TGCAGTGCTAGAGGGGTCGGGGGCTCCTACGAGCAGTACTTC.

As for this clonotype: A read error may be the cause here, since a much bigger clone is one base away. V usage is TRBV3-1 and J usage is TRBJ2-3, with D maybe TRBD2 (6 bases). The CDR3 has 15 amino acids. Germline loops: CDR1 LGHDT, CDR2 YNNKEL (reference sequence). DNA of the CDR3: TGTGCCTGCAGCCAAGATCGCGTCGGGGGAGATACGCAGTATTTT. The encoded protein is CACSQDRVGGDTQYF.

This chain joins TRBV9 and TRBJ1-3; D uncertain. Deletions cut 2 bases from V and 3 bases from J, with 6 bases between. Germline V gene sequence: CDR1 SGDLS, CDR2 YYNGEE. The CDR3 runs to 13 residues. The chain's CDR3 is CASSVGDGNTIYF. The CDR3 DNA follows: TGTGCCAGCAGCGTGGGTGATGGAAACACCATATATTTT.

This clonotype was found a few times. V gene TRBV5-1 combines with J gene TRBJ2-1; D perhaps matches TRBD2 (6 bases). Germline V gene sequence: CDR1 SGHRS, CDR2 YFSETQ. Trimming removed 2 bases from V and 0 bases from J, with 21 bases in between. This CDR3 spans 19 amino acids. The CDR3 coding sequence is TGCGCCAGCAGCTTAATCGGCGGGACCGGGTCGGGCTCCTACAATGAGCAGTTCTTC. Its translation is CASSLIGGTGSGSYNEQFF.

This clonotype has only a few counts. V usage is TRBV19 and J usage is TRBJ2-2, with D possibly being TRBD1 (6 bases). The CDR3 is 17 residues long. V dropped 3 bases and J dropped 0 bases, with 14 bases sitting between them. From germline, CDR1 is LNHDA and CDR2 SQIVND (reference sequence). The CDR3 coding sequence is TGTGCCAGTAGTATCGCAGGGGTAATCGCGAACACCGGGGAGCTGTTTTTT. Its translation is CASSIAGVIANTGELFF.

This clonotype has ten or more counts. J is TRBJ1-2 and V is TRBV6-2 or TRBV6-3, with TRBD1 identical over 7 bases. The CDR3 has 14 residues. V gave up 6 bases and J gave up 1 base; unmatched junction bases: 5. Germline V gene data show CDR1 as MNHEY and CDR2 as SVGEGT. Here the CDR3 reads CASRKDRINYGYTF. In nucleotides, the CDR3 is TGTGCCAGCAGGAAGGACAGGATTAACTATGGCTACACCTTC.

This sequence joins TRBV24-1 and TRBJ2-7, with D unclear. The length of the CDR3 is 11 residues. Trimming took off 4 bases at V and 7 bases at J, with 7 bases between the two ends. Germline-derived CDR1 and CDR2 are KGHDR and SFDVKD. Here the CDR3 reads CATSEDEEQYF. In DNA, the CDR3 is TGTGCCACCAGTGAGGACGAGGAGCAGTACTTC.

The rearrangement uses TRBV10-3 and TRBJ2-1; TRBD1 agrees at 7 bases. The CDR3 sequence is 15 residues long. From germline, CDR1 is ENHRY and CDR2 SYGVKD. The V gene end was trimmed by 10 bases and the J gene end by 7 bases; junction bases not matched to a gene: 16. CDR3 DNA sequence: TGTGCCACCCGACCCCCGGGGACAGTAGGTAATGAGCAGTTCTTC. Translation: CATRPPGTVGNEQFF.

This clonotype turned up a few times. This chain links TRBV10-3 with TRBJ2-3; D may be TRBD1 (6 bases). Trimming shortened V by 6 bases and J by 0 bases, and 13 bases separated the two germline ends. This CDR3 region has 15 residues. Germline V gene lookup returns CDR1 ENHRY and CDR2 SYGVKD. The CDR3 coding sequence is TGTGCCATCAGCACGGACAGACCTAGCACAGATACGCAGTATTTT. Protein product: CAISTDRPSTDTQYF.

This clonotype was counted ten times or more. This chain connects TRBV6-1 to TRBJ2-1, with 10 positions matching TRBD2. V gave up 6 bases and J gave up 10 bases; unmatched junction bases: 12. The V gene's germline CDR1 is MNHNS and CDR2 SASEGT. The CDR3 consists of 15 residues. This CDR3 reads CASRTTTSGNLEQFF. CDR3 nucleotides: TGTGCCAGCAGAACTACCACTAGCGGGAATCTAGAGCAGTTCTTC.

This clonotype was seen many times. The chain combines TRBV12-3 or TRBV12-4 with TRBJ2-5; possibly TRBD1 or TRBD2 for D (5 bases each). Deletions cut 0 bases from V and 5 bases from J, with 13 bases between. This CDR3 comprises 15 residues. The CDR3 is CASSLAPQGGETQYF. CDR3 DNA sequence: TGTGCCAGCAGTTTAGCTCCCCAGGGCGGGGAGACCCAGTACTTC.

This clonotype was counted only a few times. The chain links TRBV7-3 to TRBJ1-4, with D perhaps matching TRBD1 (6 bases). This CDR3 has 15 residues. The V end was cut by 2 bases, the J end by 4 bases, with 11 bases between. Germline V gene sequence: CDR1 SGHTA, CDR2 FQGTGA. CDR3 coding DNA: TGTGCCAGCAGCTTAGGAGGGGGTATTAATGAAAAACTGTTTTTT. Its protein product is CASSLGGGINEKLFF. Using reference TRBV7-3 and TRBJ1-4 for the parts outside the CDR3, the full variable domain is GAGVSQTPSNKVTEKGKYVELRCDPISGHTALYWYRQSLGQGPEFLIYFQGTGAADDSGLPNDRFFAVRPEGSVSTLKIQRTERGDSAVYLCASSLGGGINEKLFFGSGTQLSVL.

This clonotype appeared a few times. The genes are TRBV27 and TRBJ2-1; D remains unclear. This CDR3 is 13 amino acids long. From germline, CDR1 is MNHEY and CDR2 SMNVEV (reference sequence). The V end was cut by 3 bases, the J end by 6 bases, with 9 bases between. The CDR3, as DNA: TGTGCCAGCAGTTTTCAAGGGATCAATGAGCAGTTCTTC. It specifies CASSFQGINEQFF.

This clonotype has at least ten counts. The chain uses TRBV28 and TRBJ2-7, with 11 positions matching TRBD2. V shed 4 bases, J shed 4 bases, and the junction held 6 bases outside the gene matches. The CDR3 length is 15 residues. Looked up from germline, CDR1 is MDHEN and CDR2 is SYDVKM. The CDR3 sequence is CASSSLAGGQYEQYF. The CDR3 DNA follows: TGTGCCAGCAGTTCCCTAGCGGGAGGACAGTACGAGCAGTACTTC.